Sequencing of this TCR beta chain was carried out in a study of shared clonotypes between healthy human individuals. Whole-study findings and limits: Several donors held approximately 4.6% of naive CD4 clonotypes in common.

Using immunoSEQ multiplex PCR, the repertoire was profiled, and TCRdb retains in-frame clones only, with some absent. The table lists around 2,000,000 clones, approximately 95% of them singletons. Donors comprised healthy HIV-negative adults lacking recent acute infections or vaccinations. Caucasian adults residing in Nashville, Tennessee made up all the donors. To note about this clone: Its antigen remains unknown.

This CDR3 is built from 14 residues. After removal of 8 bases from V and 0 bases from J, the junction contained 5 bases not matched to a gene. Per germline, CDR1 SGHTA and CDR2 FQGNSA. Specimen: naive CD4+ T cells sorted from blood. Indicated subset: CD45RA+ positively selected. The sequence was obtained from a man aged 18 to 29 in good health. This chain joins TRBV7-2 and TRBJ2-7; TRBD2 agrees at 9 bases. DNA of the CDR3: TGTGCCAGCGGTAATAGCGGGAGCTCCTACGAGCAGTACTTC. It yields the protein CASGNSGSSYEQYF.